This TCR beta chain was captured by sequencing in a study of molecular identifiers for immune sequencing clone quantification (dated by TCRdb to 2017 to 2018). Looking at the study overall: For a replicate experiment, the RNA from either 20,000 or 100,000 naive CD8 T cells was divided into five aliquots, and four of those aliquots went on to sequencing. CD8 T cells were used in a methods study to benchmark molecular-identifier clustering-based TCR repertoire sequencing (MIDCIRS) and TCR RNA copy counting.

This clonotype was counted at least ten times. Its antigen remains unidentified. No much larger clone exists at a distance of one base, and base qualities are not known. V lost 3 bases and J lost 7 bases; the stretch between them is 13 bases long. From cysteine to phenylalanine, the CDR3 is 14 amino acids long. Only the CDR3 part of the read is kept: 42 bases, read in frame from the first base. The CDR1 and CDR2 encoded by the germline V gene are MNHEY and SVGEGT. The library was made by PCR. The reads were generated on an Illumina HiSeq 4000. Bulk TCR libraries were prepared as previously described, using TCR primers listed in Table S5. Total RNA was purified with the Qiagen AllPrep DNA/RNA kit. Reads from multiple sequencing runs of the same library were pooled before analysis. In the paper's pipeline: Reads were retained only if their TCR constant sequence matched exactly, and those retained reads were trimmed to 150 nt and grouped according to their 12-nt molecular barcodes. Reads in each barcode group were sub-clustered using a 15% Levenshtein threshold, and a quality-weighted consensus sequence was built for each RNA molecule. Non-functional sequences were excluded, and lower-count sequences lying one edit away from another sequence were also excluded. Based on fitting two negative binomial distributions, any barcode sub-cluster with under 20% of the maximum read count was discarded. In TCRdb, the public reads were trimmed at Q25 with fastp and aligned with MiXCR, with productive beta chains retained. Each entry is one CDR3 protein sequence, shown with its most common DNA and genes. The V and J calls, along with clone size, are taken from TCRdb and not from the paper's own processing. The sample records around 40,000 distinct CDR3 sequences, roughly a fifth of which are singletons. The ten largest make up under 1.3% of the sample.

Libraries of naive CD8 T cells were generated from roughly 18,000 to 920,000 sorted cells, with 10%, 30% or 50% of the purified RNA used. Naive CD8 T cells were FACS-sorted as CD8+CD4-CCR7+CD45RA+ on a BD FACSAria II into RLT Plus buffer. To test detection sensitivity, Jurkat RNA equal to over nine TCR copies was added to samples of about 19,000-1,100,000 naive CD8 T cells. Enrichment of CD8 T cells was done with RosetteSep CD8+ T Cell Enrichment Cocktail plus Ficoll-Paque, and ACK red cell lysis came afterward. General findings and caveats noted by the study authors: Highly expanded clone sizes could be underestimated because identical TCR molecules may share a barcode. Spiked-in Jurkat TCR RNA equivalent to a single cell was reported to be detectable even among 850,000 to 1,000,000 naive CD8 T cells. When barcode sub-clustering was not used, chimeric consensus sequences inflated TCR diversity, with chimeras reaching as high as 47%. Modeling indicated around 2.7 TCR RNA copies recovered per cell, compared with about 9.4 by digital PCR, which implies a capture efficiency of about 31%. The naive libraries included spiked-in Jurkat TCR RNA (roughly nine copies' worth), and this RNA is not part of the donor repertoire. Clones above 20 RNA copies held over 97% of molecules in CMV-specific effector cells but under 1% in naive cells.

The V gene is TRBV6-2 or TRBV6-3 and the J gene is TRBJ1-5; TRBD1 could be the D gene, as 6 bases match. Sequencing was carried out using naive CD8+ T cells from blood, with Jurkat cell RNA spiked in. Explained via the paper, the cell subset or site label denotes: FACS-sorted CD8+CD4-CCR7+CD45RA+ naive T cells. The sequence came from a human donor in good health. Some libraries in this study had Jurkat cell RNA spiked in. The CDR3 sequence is CASSYWGLGQPQHF. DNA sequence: TGTGCCAGCAGTTATTGGGGGCTTGGGCAGCCCCAGCATTTT.